The T cell receptor (beta chain) under discussion was sequenced for a study of T cell changes during pregnancy in multiple sclerosis. The germline V gene encodes CDR1 MDHEN and CDR2 SYDVKM. Trimming at V came to 4 bases and at J to 7 bases, leaving 13 bases not matched to a gene. This CDR3 has 16 residues. Only in-frame clones appear in the TCRdb table, and some are missing; sequencing was by immunoSEQ multiplex PCR. The sample consists of about 100,000 clones, about 90% of them appearing once. The origin of this receptor is a female donor with multiple sclerosis, enrolled in a pregnancy study. The sample here was peripheral blood, taken after pregnancy. This chain joins TRBV28 and TRBJ1-2, with TRBD1 matching over 9 bases. CDR3 coding DNA: TGTGCCAGCAGTTCCCCCCCGGGACAGGGTGTCGGTGGCTACACCTTC. Protein product: CASSSPPGQGVGGYTF.